Here is one T cell receptor beta chain with its context. Its antigen is unknown. The data belong to a study of cytotoxic CD8 clonotypes in ibrutinib-treated CLL. Study in general: Patient counts were around 10 relapsed/refractory, over 14 treatment-naive and about 18 IGHV unmutated. Study observations and caveats: At baseline, clonality was higher than in age-matched healthy donors and correlated with CD8+ counts. A rise in clonality was seen at ibrutinib response, and a fall back toward baseline was seen at progression.

Libraries were prepared by immunoSEQ multiplex PCR; TCRdb keeps only in-frame clonotypes and omits some of them. The sample shows hundreds of thousands of clones, 60% to 75% of them seen only once. Germline CDR1 reads LNHNV; CDR2 reads YYDKDF (reference sequence). CDR3 length equals 15 residues. Trimming took off 0 bases at V and 8 bases at J, with 14 bases between the two ends. This clonotype was sampled from a human donor with chronic lymphocytic leukemia. The rearrangement joins TRBV15 to TRBJ2-4; perhaps TRBD1 as D (5 bases). The material was PBMCs, obtained after 24 months of ibrutinib treatment. In DNA form, the CDR3 reads TGTGCCACCAGCAGAGATAAACAGGAGCAGGACATTCAGTACTTC. As protein: CATSRDKQEQDIQYF.